This entry lists 6 T cell receptor beta chains sequenced from one sample in a study of OX40 agonist ivuxolimab in advanced cancers. Generated by immunoSEQ multiplex PCR, the TCRdb table keeps only in-frame clones and is missing some. There are around 64,000 clones in the sample; approximately 87% occur only once, and about 0.41% lies in the top ten. The material was CD4+ or CD8+ T cells sorted from blood, obtained in a trial of the OX40 agonist ivuxolimab. These receptors were taken from an adult with an advanced solid tumor such as melanoma, head and neck, liver or kidney cancer.

The chain combines TRBV7-6 with TRBJ2-3; 14 bases agree with TRBD2. V trimming: 4 bases; J trimming: 6 bases; junction bases outside the gene matches: 9. This CDR3 contains 17 residues. From germline, CDR1 is SGHVS and CDR2 FNYEAQ. CDR3 sequence reads: CASSSSTGLAGVDTQYF. For the CDR3, the DNA is TGTGCCAGCAGCTCTTCTACGGGACTAGCGGGGGTGGATACGCAGTATTTT.

V usage is TRBV6-6 and J usage is TRBJ1-2, with D possibly being TRBD1 (5 bases). The CDR3 length is 13 residues. Germline V lookup: CDR1 MNHNY, CDR2 SVGAGI (reference sequence). V gave up 5 bases and J gave up 5 bases, with 12 bases separating them. The chain's CDR3 is CASSLTTGYGYTF. The DNA for the CDR3 is TGTGCCAGCAGTCTAACTACAGGTTATGGCTACACCTTC.

V usage is TRBV6-6 and J usage is TRBJ2-7; TRBD2 agrees at 13 bases. This CDR3 spans 14 amino acids. In germline, CDR1 is MNHNY, CDR2 SVGAGI (reference sequence). The trim removed 5 bases at V and 3 bases at J, leaving 1 base unmatched. CDR3 sequence (DNA): TGTGCCAGCAGTGGGACTAGCGGGAACTACGAGCAGTACTTC. Its translation: CASSGTSGNYEQYF.

The chain uses TRBV2 and TRBJ2-2; D is unclear. This CDR3 contains 14 residues. With 6 bases removed from V and 0 bases from J, the gap between germline ends came to 8 bases. Germline assignment: CDR1 SNHLY and CDR2 FYNNEI. The chain's CDR3 is CASRRLPNTGELFF. As DNA, the CDR3 is TGTGCCAGCAGGCGCCTACCGAACACCGGGGAGCTGTTTTTT.

The count of this clone is one. This rearrangement joins TRBV4-2 to TRBJ2-3; D may be TRBD1 (5 bases). This CDR3 region has 13 residues. CDR1 and CDR2 from the germline V gene are LGHNA and YNFKEQ. V lost 1 base and J lost 7, with 9 bases in between. In nucleotides, the CDR3 is TGTGCCAGCAGCCAAGTAGGGGCATATACGCAGTATTTT. This gives the protein CASSQVGAYTQYF.

DNA for the CDR3: TGTGCCACCAGCAGAAACCCGGTTTCAGCAACTAATGAAAAACTGTTTTTT. Its protein is CATSRNPVSATNEKLFF. The V gene is TRBV15, the J gene TRBJ1-4; D is undetermined. V was cut by 2 bases and J by 0 bases, with 13 bases left in between. CDR3 size: 17 residues. Germline lookup yields CDR1 LNHNV and CDR2 YYDKDF (reference sequence).